This TCR beta chain was found in a study of identical twins. General study findings and limits: Cross-sectional statistics underpinned the conclusions; the same donors were not followed. Analyses based on zero insertions could be partly confounded by invariant MAIT and iNKT cells.

This clonotype was found many times. The antigen remains undetermined. TCRdb independently ran MiXCR on the 5' RACE reads; one entry per CDR3 protein. The data contain hundreds of thousands of distinct CDR3 sequences, around 6% of them seen just once; the ten biggest clones take up around 1.9%. Trimming cost V 4 bases and J 9 bases, with 7 bases left between them. The CDR3 covers 10 residues. Per the germline V gene, CDR1 is SQVTM and CDR2 is ANQGSEA. Sequenced input: naive T cells sorted from blood. This chain connects TRBV29-1 to TRBJ2-1, with D uncertain. This receptor was obtained from a man younger than 35 in good health. In DNA form, the CDR3 reads TGCAGCGTTGTCGGGCGTGAGCAGTTCTTC. It translates to CSVVGREQFF.